Below, 29 T cell receptor beta chains from the same sample are listed, as sequenced in a study of beta chain features in type 1 diabetes. The antigens of these receptors remain unknown. Overall study results and limits: All four CD4+ subsets from Type 1 diabetes patients carried moderately but significantly shorter TCRB CDR3s.

As every portion of the isolated RNA was reverse transcribed, the sequencing read expressed TCRB transcripts. Generated by immunoSEQ multiplex PCR, the TCRdb table keeps only in-frame clones and is missing some. In the table there are 640,000 or so clones, 11% to 15% of which are singletons. The sequenced sample was naive CD4+ T cells from blood. Source of these receptors: a man aged 18-30 years with type 1 diabetes.

A few counts support this clone. The rearrangement links TRBV28 to TRBJ2-7, with D hard to call. Trimming stripped 6 bases from V and 1 base from J, with 7 bases between. Germline-derived CDR1 and CDR2 are MDHEN and SYDVKM. The CDR3 loop spans 12 amino acids. The chain's CDR3 is CASSSVSYEQYF. The CDR3 DNA sequence: TGTGCCAGCAGCTCGGTATCCTACGAGCAGTACTTC.

V gene TRBV7-6 combines with J gene TRBJ2-7; D ambiguous. The ends were cut back, 2 bases at V and 7 bases at J, with 18 bases in the middle. Germline CDR1 and CDR2: SGHVS and FNYEAQ. The CDR3 runs 15 residues. The CDR3 DNA follows: TGTGCCAGCAGCTTACTGAGCGTTCTGAGTTGGGAGCAGTACTTC. Its translation is CASSLLSVLSWEQYF.

This clone has just a few counts. The chain carries TRBV6-5 and TRBJ2-7, with 7 nucleotides matching TRBD2. Germline V CDR1 and CDR2: MNHEY, SVGAGI. This CDR3 has 15 amino acids. J was trimmed by 1 base and V by 6 bases; bases with no gene match: 9. Here the CDR3 reads CASRVRAGESYEQYF. CDR3 DNA sequence: TGTGCCAGCAGAGTACGGGCGGGAGAGTCCTACGAGCAGTACTTC.

This chain uses TRBV2 with TRBJ2-2, with D maybe TRBD1 (5 bases). In germline, CDR1 is SNHLY, CDR2 FYNNEI. The CDR3 is 14 residues long. V lost 7 bases, J lost 1 base, and 10 bases lay in between. CDR3 protein: CASKNGQNTGELFF. CDR3 sequence (DNA): TGTGCCAGCAAGAACGGACAGAACACCGGGGAGCTGTTTTTT.

In this sample, this clone turned up a few times. V usage is TRBV6-5 and J usage is TRBJ2-2; TRBD2 might be the D (5 bases). Germline V gives CDR1 MNHEY, CDR2 SVGAGI. CDR3 length: 14 amino acids. Trimming removed 8 bases at V and 0 bases at J, with 10 bases between. The CDR3 DNA is TGTGCCAGCCTCAGGACTTCGAACACCGGGGAGCTGTTTTTT. Encoded protein: CASLRTSNTGELFF.

This clone was counted between two and nine times. The rearrangement joins TRBV28 to TRBJ2-3, with D possibly being TRBD1 (5 bases). Germline V gene lookup returns CDR1 MDHEN and CDR2 SYDVKM. The CDR3 runs 13 residues. V shed 4 bases and J shed 5 bases, with 10 bases lying between them. The CDR3 DNA reads TGTGCCAGCAGTTCTAGACAGTTAGATACGCAGTATTTT. Its protein product is CASSSRQLDTQYF.

This clone was seen more than once but under ten times. V and J are TRBV10-3 and TRBJ1-4; possibly TRBD1 for D (5 bases). The CDR3 is made up of 13 amino acids. Germline assignment: CDR1 ENHRY and CDR2 SYGVKD. Trimming took 6 bases from V and 8 from J, leaving 13 bases between them. The CDR3, as DNA: TGTGCCATCAGCCCCAGGGATGGGGAAAAACTGTTTTTT. Translating it yields CAISPRDGEKLFF.

This clone has a handful of counts. V is TRBV4-2 and J is TRBJ1-1, with D possibly TRBD1 on 5 matching bases. V dropped 2 bases and J dropped 7 bases, with 14 bases sitting between them. The V gene's germline CDR1 is LGHNA and CDR2 YNFKEQ. The CDR3 is 14 amino acids. DNA for the CDR3: TGTGCCAGCAGCCAACCCGGGAGGGGAGTTGAAGCTTTCTTT. As protein: CASSQPGRGVEAFF.

J is TRBJ2-3 and V is TRBV2; 14 nucleotides agree with TRBD2. Germline CDR1 reads SNHLY; CDR2 reads FYNNEI. The length of the CDR3 is 15 residues. With V trimmed by 5 bases and J by 3 bases, 1 base remained unmatched. The CDR3 DNA reads TGTGCCAGCAGTCGGACTAGCGGGGGGACAGATACGCAGTATTTT. The encoded protein is CASSRTSGGTDTQYF.

As regards this clone: Sequence at one end of the junction differs from germline and may be a read error. The J gene is TRBJ2-2, the V gene TRBV4-3, with D possibly being TRBD1 (6 bases). The CDR3 consists of 16 residues. The germline CDR1 and CDR2 sequences are LGHNA and YSLEER. CDR3 loop: CASTQGPGANTGELFF. CDR3 sequence (DNA): TGCGCCAGCACCCAAGGGCCAGGGGCAAACACCGGGGAGCTGTTTTTT.

The chain combines TRBV7-2 with TRBJ2-2; D is perhaps TRBD2 (5 bases). The germline CDR1 and CDR2 sequences are SGHTA and FQGNSA. This CDR3 is built from 17 residues. V gave up 3 bases and J gave up 0 bases, with 14 bases separating them. Here the CDR3 reads CASSFRQAAPNTGELFF. Here the CDR3 DNA reads TGTGCCAGCAGCTTCCGCCAAGCGGCCCCGAACACCGGGGAGCTGTTTTTT.

This clone turned up a few times. The chain links TRBV5-4 to TRBJ1-4; a weak D match, TRBD1 (5 bases). V shed 9 bases and J shed 5 bases, with 20 bases lying between them. CDR1 and CDR2 from the germline V gene are SGHNT and YYREEE (reference sequence). The CDR3 is 15 residues long. CDR3 in DNA: TGTGCCATGGGCCGATACAGGTCCCGAAATGAAAAACTGTTTTTT. Translation gives CAMGRYRSRNEKLFF.

This clone has a handful of counts. The chain employs TRBV7-9 and TRBJ2-5, with 8 nucleotides matching TRBD2. This CDR3 has 15 amino acids. Germline V gene sequence: CDR1 SEHNR, CDR2 FQNEAQ (reference sequence). V lost 3 bases and J lost 1; bases outside the gene matches: 4. The CDR3 protein is CASSFGGGTQETQYF. The CDR3 coding sequence is TGTGCCAGCAGCTTTGGCGGGGGGACCCAAGAGACCCAGTACTTC.

A few counts support this clone. The chain has TRBV4-1 and TRBJ2-2; the D is unclear. This CDR3 contains 12 residues. CDR1 and CDR2 from the germline V gene are MGHRA and YSYEKL. V lost 5 bases to trimming and J lost 8 bases, with 9 bases between them. The CDR3 coding sequence is TGCGCCAGCAGCTCCCTTTCTGGGGAGCTGTTTTTT. This codes for CASSSLSGELFF.

This clone was seen a handful of times. The rearrangement joins TRBV2 to TRBJ1-2; D call uncertain. Trimming took 3 bases from V and 0 from J, leaving 5 bases between them. The CDR3 consists of 13 residues. CDR1 and CDR2 (germline): SNHLY, FYNNEI. The CDR3 DNA is TGTGCCAGCAGTGACGGATCTAACTATGGCTACACCTTC. It specifies CASSDGSNYGYTF.

The chain uses TRBV30 and TRBJ2-3; D is uncertain. The CDR3 sequence is 12 residues long. From germline, CDR1 is GTSNPN and CDR2 SVGIG (reference sequence). V was clipped by 2 bases and J by 6 bases, with 9 bases between them. The CDR3 sequence is CAWSLRPDTQYF. DNA of the CDR3: TGTGCCTGGAGTCTTAGGCCGGATACGCAGTATTTT. The full variable domain, completed using reference TRBV30 and TRBJ2-3, is SQTIHQWPATLVQPVGSPLSLECTVEGTSNPNLYWYRQAAGRGLQLLFYSVGIGQISSEVPQNLSASRPQDRQFILSSKKLLLSDSGFYLCAWSLRPDTQYFGPGTRLTVL.

The chain carries TRBV18 and TRBJ2-7; no reliable D call. Germline assignment: CDR1 KGHSH and CDR2 LQKENI. There are 13 residues in the CDR3. Trimming pared 6 bases from V and 0 bases from J, leaving 9 bases between. CDR3 region: CASSAFDSYEQYF. Written as DNA, the CDR3 is TGTGCCAGCTCCGCCTTTGACTCCTACGAGCAGTACTTC.

This clone was counted between two and nine times. The chain couples TRBV11-2 to TRBJ2-7; 8 bases are a match to TRBD1. There are 15 residues in the CDR3. V trimming: 3 bases; J trimming: 1 base; junction bases outside the gene matches: 5. Per the germline V gene, CDR1 is SGHAT and CDR2 is FQNNGV. CDR3 DNA sequence: TGTGCCAGCAGCTTGAGGGACAGGATGTCCTACGAGCAGTACTTC. Its protein is CASSLRDRMSYEQYF. The full variable domain, with the rest looked up from reference TRBV11-2 and TRBJ2-7, is EAGVAQSPRYKIIEKRQSVAFWCNPISGHATLYWYQQILGQGPKLLIQFQNNGVVDDSQLPKDRFSAERLKGVDSTLKIQPAKLEDSAVYLCASSLRDRMSYEQYFGPGTRLTVT.

The V gene is TRBV4-3, the J gene TRBJ2-3; TRBD2 matches at 8 bases. This CDR3 is 20 amino acids long. J gave up 1 base and V 2 bases, and 17 bases lay outside the gene matches. Germline lookup yields CDR1 LGHNA and CDR2 YSLEER. The CDR3 bases are TGCGCCAGCAGCCAAATAGCGGGAAGCGGGGGAGAAGTAGGCACAGATACGCAGTATTTT. Protein sequence: CASSQIAGSGGEVGTDTQYF.

This clone was counted between two and nine times. The chain combines TRBV28 with TRBJ2-1; weak D call: TRBD2 (5 bases). V was shortened by 3 bases and J by 5 bases, with 23 bases between the two germline ends. The CDR3 is made up of 18 amino acids. The V gene's germline CDR1 is MDHEN and CDR2 SYDVKM. CDR3 sequence reads: CASSFVARGNTGNNEQFF. The CDR3 nucleotides are TGTGCCAGCAGTTTTGTAGCTCGTGGGAACACCGGGAACAATGAGCAGTTCTTC.

A few counts support this clone. The chain is built from TRBV7-9 and TRBJ2-5; D is ambiguous. V lost 1 base, J lost 2 bases, and 2 bases lay in between. CDR1 is SEHNR, CDR2 FQNEAQ, per germline (reference sequence). The CDR3 runs to 12 residues. The CDR3 sequence: CASSLEQETQYF. The CDR3 nucleotides read TGTGCCAGCAGCTTAGAGCAAGAGACCCAGTACTTC.

This clone was counted between two and nine times. The chain joins TRBV2 to TRBJ2-6; a weak D match, TRBD1 (5 bases). The CDR3 consists of 14 residues. Trimming cost V 6 bases and J 6 bases, with 12 bases left between them. CDR1 and CDR2 (germline): SNHLY, FYNNEI. CDR3 protein: CASSPQVMANVLTF. In nucleotides, the CDR3 is TGTGCCAGCAGCCCACAGGTGATGGCCAACGTCCTGACTTTC.

This clone was observed once. CDR3: CASSLLPGNNSPLHF. The DNA of the CDR3 is TGTGCCAGCAGCTTACTGCCAGGGAATAATTCACCCCTCCACTTT. The V gene is TRBV7-3, the J gene TRBJ1-6; D may be TRBD1 (5 bases). The germline V gene encodes CDR1 SGHTA and CDR2 FQGTGA. This CDR3 comprises 15 residues. Trimming stripped 2 bases from V and 5 bases from J, with 10 bases between.

This clone was observed a handful of times. The chain uses TRBV4-1 and TRBJ2-7; 7 positions match TRBD1. Germline V gene sequence: CDR1 MGHRA, CDR2 YSYEKL. This CDR3 has 14 residues. With V trimmed by 4 bases and J by 3 bases, 6 bases remained unmatched. The CDR3 here is CASSPLQGIYEQYF. The DNA of the CDR3 is TGCGCCAGCAGCCCACTACAGGGGATCTACGAGCAGTACTTC.

This clone appeared a few times. The chain employs TRBV7-9 and TRBJ2-3; 10 nucleotides agree with TRBD2. V lost 0 bases to trimming and J lost 6 bases; unmatched junction nucleotides: 9. This CDR3 has 17 residues. Per germline, CDR1 SEHNR and CDR2 FQNEAQ (reference sequence). CDR3 coding DNA: TGTGCCAGCAGCTTAGCTACTAGCGGGGTGAACCGTGATACGCAGTATTTT. Translated, it gives CASSLATSGVNRDTQYF. Full variable domain (missing parts from reference TRBV7-9 and TRBJ2-3): DTGVSQNPRHKITKRGQNVTFRCDPISEHNRLYWYRQTLGQGPEFLTYFQNEAQLEKSRLLSDRFSAERPKGSFSTLEIQRTEQGDSAMYLCASSLATSGVNRDTQYFGPGTRLTVL.

Written as DNA, the CDR3 is TGTGCCAGCAGCCCGACGACCGGCGGGGATGAGCAGTTCTTC. Amino acid sequence: CASSPTTGGDEQFF. This chain links TRBV9 with TRBJ2-1, with a possible D match to TRBD2 (6 bases). V was shortened by 4 bases and J by 8 bases, with 16 bases between the two germline ends. Germline V gene sequence: CDR1 SGDLS, CDR2 YYNGEE. The CDR3 sequence is 14 residues long. Supplemented by reference TRBV9 and TRBJ2-1, the full variable domain reads DSGVTQTPKHLITATGQRVTLRCSPRSGDLSVYWYQQSLDQGLQFLIQYYNGEERAKGNILERFSAQQFPDLHSELNLSSLELGDSALYFCASSPTTGGDEQFFGPGTRLTVL.

This clone has more than one count but fewer than ten. The chain carries TRBV27 and TRBJ2-7, with D perhaps matching TRBD1 or TRBD2 (5 bases each). The germline V gene has CDR1 MNHEY and CDR2 SMNVEV (reference sequence). The V end lost 7 bases, the J end lost 1 base, and 14 bases lay between the germline ends. The CDR3 has 14 amino acids. DNA of the CDR3: TGTGCCAGCATGGGGGTGCCGGGGTCCTACGAGCAGTACTTC. Encoded protein: CASMGVPGSYEQYF.

This rearrangement joins TRBV27 to TRBJ2-3; the match to TRBD2 covers 9 bases. The V segment lost 6 bases and the J segment 4 bases; nucleotides outside the gene matches: 5. Germline V gene sequence: CDR1 MNHEY, CDR2 SMNVEV (reference sequence). The CDR3 is 14 amino acids. CDR3 in DNA: TGTGCCAGCAGCCTAGCGGGAATGTCAGATACGCAGTATTTT. Translation: CASSLAGMSDTQYF.

This clone was seen only a few times. The chain recombines TRBV18 with TRBJ2-7; D not resolved. V dropped 3 bases and J dropped 7 bases, with 10 bases sitting between them. CDR1 and CDR2 from the germline V gene are KGHSH and LQKENI. This CDR3 has 12 amino acids. Written as DNA, the CDR3 is TGTGCCAGCTCACCTCGCATAGGGGAGCAGTACTTC. Translating gives CASSPRIGEQYF.